The rows below give T cell receptor beta chains drawn from one sample of a study of blood T cell repertoires in COVID-19. This table comes from immunoSEQ multiplex PCR, and its TCRdb copy is limited to in-frame clones, with some not included. The sample lists 330,000 or so clones, about 91% occurring once. Sample: peripheral blood. The receptor set was obtained from a man aged 25-45 years with COVID-19, enrolled during active disease. CDR3s include the opening cysteine and the closing phenylalanine or tryptophan. The D gene is left open where the match is weak. Some rows mark clone size as missing; the rest say once, few, many or name a class of expanded clone.

clone size: -
J gene: TRBJ2-6
D gene: TRBD1
V gene: TRBV25-1
CDR3 DNA: TGTGCCAGCAGTGAATATGACCAGGGGGCTTCTGGGGCCAACGTCCTGACTTTC
CDR3 protein: CASSEYDQGASGANVLTF

clone size: -
J gene: TRBJ2-7
D gene: TRBD2
V gene: TRBV27
CDR3 DNA: TGTGCCAGCAGTTTAGGGGGAGGGCCCTACGAGCAGTACTTC
CDR3 protein: CASSLGGGPYEQYF

clone size: -
J gene: TRBJ2-3
D gene: TRBD2
V gene: TRBV24-1
CDR3 DNA: TGTGCCACCAGTGATTCCCCCCTAGCGGGGATCGATACGCAGTATTTT
CDR3 protein: CATSDSPLAGIDTQYF

clone size: -
J gene: TRBJ1-4
D gene: -
V gene: TRBV7-8
CDR3 DNA: TGTGCCAGCAGCCTTAGTGACGGGGCAACTAATGAAAAACTGTTTTTT
CDR3 protein: CASSLSDGATNEKLFF

clone size: -
J gene: TRBJ2-3
D gene: TRBD2
V gene: TRBV7-9
CDR3 DNA: TGTGCCAGCAGCTTAGCCGGGACTAGCGGGAGGGCAACAGATACGCAGTATTTT
CDR3 protein: CASSLAGTSGRATDTQYF

clone size: -
J gene: TRBJ1-1
D gene: -
V gene: TRBV27
CDR3 DNA: TGTGCCAGCAGTTTTGGACAGCTGAACACTGAAGCTTTCTTT
CDR3 protein: CASSFGQLNTEAFF

clone size: -
J gene: TRBJ2-1
D gene: TRBD2
V gene: TRBV7-2
CDR3 DNA: TGTGCCAGCAGCTCTAGCGGGGGGGCCTACAATGAGCAGTTCTTC
CDR3 protein: CASSSSGGAYNEQFF

clone size: -
J gene: TRBJ2-1
D gene: -
V gene: TRBV3-1/TRBV3-2
CDR3 DNA: TGTGCCAGCAGCCACACAAGTGAGCAGTTCTTC
CDR3 protein: CASSHTSEQFF

clone size: -
J gene: TRBJ2-7
D gene: -
V gene: TRBV7-2
CDR3 DNA: TGTGCCAGCAGCTTAGGTAGTACTAGCATCTACGAGCAGTACTTC
CDR3 protein: CASSLGSTSIYEQYF

clone size: -
J gene: TRBJ2-3
D gene: -
V gene: TRBV6-1
CDR3 DNA: TGTGCCAGCAGTGAAGGTGGGGCGACAGATACGCAGTATTTT
CDR3 protein: CASSEGGATDTQYF

clone size: -
J gene: TRBJ1-1
D gene: -
V gene: TRBV5-1
CDR3 DNA: TGCGCCAGCAGCTTGGCCCGCAGGATACTGAACACTGAAGCTTTCTTT
CDR3 protein: CASSLARRILNTEAFF

clone size: -
J gene: TRBJ1-1
D gene: -
V gene: TRBV5-5
CDR3 DNA: TGTGCCAGCAGCCCCGGTTCTGGGTTCGGGACTGAAGCTTTCTTT
CDR3 protein: CASSPGSGFGTEAFF

clone size: -
J gene: TRBJ2-7
D gene: -
V gene: TRBV9
CDR3 DNA: TGTGCCAGCAGCGTAGAAGGCCAGGGTCTCGAGCAGTACTTC
CDR3 protein: CASSVEGQGLEQYF

clone size: -
J gene: TRBJ2-1
D gene: TRBD2
V gene: TRBV14
CDR3 DNA: TGTGCCAGCAGCCAAGAAGATCAGGGCTCATGGTTCAGTACGGGAGGGCCGGGTGAGCAGTTCTTC
CDR3 protein: CASSQEDQGSWFSTGGPGEQFF

clone size: -
J gene: TRBJ1-1
D gene: -
V gene: TRBV29-1
CDR3 DNA: TGCAGCGTTGACAGGGGGAACACTGAAGCTTTCTTT
CDR3 protein: CSVDRGNTEAFF

clone size: once
J gene: TRBJ2-7
D gene: TRBD1
V gene: TRBV4-2
CDR3 DNA: TGTGCCAGCAGCCAGATTGGACAGGGGGCTTACGAGCAGTACTTC
CDR3 protein: CASSQIGQGAYEQYF

clone size: -
J gene: TRBJ1-1
D gene: -
V gene: TRBV6-5
CDR3 DNA: TGTGCCAGCAGTTACCGAGGCAGCGTGAACACTGAAGCTTTCTTT
CDR3 protein: CASSYRGSVNTEAFF

clone size: -
J gene: TRBJ1-2
D gene: TRBD1
V gene: TRBV2
CDR3 DNA: TGTGCCAGCAGTGCGATGGGACAGGGTGATCACTACACCTTC
CDR3 protein: CASSAMGQGDHYTF

clone size: -
J gene: TRBJ1-3
D gene: -
V gene: TRBV19
CDR3 DNA: TGTGCCAGTAGTTCCGATGTGGGGAGCGGAAACACCATATATTTT
CDR3 protein: CASSSDVGSGNTIYF

clone size: -
J gene: TRBJ1-2
D gene: TRBD1
V gene: TRBV19
CDR3 DNA: TGTGCCAGTAGCCCATACCCCAGGGGGTTCTATGGCTACACCTTC
CDR3 protein: CASSPYPRGFYGYTF

clone size: -
J gene: TRBJ2-1
D gene: TRBD2
V gene: TRBV5-1
CDR3 DNA: TGCGCCAGCAGCCCGGAGGGTTTGGGACTAAACAATGAGCAGTTCTTC
CDR3 protein: CASSPEGLGLNNEQFF

clone size: few
J gene: TRBJ2-7
D gene: TRBD1
V gene: TRBV24-1
CDR3 DNA: TGTGCCACCAGTGACCCGGACAGGGGGCCGTCCTACGAGCAGTACTTC
CDR3 protein: CATSDPDRGPSYEQYF

clone size: -
J gene: TRBJ1-5
D gene: -
V gene: TRBV12-3/TRBV12-4
CDR3 DNA: TGTGCCAGCAGTCTGGACAGCTCAGGGCCCCAGCATTTT
CDR3 protein: CASSLDSSGPQHF

clone size: once
J gene: TRBJ1-1
D gene: -
V gene: TRBV18
CDR3 DNA: TGTGCCAGCTCACAGTCAAAAATTACACTGAACACTGAAGCTTTCTTT
CDR3 protein: CASSQSKITLNTEAFF

clone size: -
J gene: TRBJ1-2
D gene: -
V gene: TRBV2
CDR3 DNA: TGTGCCAGCAGTGATCGGGGTACAGTGCCCCACACCTTC
CDR3 protein: CASSDRGTVPHTF

clone size: -
J gene: TRBJ2-6
D gene: -
V gene: TRBV2
CDR3 DNA: TGTGCCAGCACCCCGTGGGGCAGGACCTCTGGGGCCAACGTCCTGACTTTC
CDR3 protein: CASTPWGRTSGANVLTF

clone size: -
J gene: TRBJ1-2
D gene: -
V gene: TRBV6-5
CDR3 DNA: TGTGCCAGCAGTTATCATACCAGGGGTACGGACTATGGCTACACCTTC
CDR3 protein: CASSYHTRGTDYGYTF

clone size: -
J gene: TRBJ1-2
D gene: TRBD1
V gene: TRBV7-9
CDR3 DNA: TGTGCCAGCAGCCAAGAAACAGGGGATGGCTACACCTTC
CDR3 protein: CASSQETGDGYTF

clone size: -
J gene: TRBJ2-7
D gene: -
V gene: TRBV7-9
CDR3 DNA: TGTGCCAGCAGCGCCCCGGCGGTGTCCTACGAGCAGTACTTC
CDR3 protein: CASSAPAVSYEQYF

clone size: -
J gene: TRBJ1-2
D gene: -
V gene: TRBV4-3
CDR3 DNA: TGCGCCAGCAGCCAAGATAGTACGGGGTACTATGGCTACACCTTC
CDR3 protein: CASSQDSTGYYGYTF

clone size: -
J gene: TRBJ1-3
D gene: -
V gene: TRBV28
CDR3 DNA: TGTGCCAGCAGTCCAATACAGGGATTTGGAAACACCATATATTTT
CDR3 protein: CASSPIQGFGNTIYF

clone size: -
J gene: TRBJ2-3
D gene: TRBD2
V gene: TRBV7-3
CDR3 DNA: TGTGCCAGCAGCTTGGGACTAGCGGGGGGGCTTATTGCAGATACGCAGTATTTT
CDR3 protein: CASSLGLAGGLIADTQYF

clone size: -
J gene: TRBJ2-4
D gene: -
V gene: TRBV4-3
CDR3 DNA: TGCGCCAGCAGCCGTGGCAGGGCAGGCAAAAACATTCAGTACTTC
CDR3 protein: CASSRGRAGKNIQYF

clone size: -
J gene: TRBJ2-1
D gene: TRBD2
V gene: TRBV11-2
CDR3 DNA: TGTGCCAGCAGGGTTAGCGGGGAGCCTAGGAATGAGCAGTTCTTC
CDR3 protein: CASRVSGEPRNEQFF

clone size: -
J gene: TRBJ2-3
D gene: TRBD2
V gene: TRBV7-2
CDR3 DNA: TGTGCCAGCAGCTTAGCCCTAGCGGGGGGCACAGATACGCAGTATTTT
CDR3 protein: CASSLALAGGTDTQYF

clone size: -
J gene: TRBJ2-7
D gene: -
V gene: TRBV10-3
CDR3 DNA: TGTGCCATCAGTGACACTCTCGCAGGCTCCTACGAGCAGTACTTC
CDR3 protein: CAISDTLAGSYEQYF

clone size: -
J gene: TRBJ1-1
D gene: TRBD1
V gene: TRBV7-2
CDR3 DNA: TGTGCCAGCAGCTTAGTGACAGGGGCGTTCACTGAAGCTTTCTTT
CDR3 protein: CASSLVTGAFTEAFF

clone size: once
J gene: TRBJ1-2
D gene: -
V gene: TRBV28
CDR3 DNA: TGTGCCAGCATTGCGGGGATAGGCAACTATGGCTACACCTTC
CDR3 protein: CASIAGIGNYGYTF

clone size: once
J gene: TRBJ2-1
D gene: -
V gene: TRBV27
CDR3 DNA: TGTGCCAGCAGTTTATCTCCCATAGAATACAATGAGCAGTTCTTC
CDR3 protein: CASSLSPIEYNEQFF

clone size: few
J gene: TRBJ2-2
D gene: -
V gene: TRBV18
CDR3 DNA: TGTGCCAGCTCACCATTGGTCGGGACATCGAACACCGGGGAGCTGTTTTTT
CDR3 protein: CASSPLVGTSNTGELFF

clone size: -
J gene: TRBJ2-5
D gene: -
V gene: TRBV2
CDR3 DNA: TGTGCCAGCAGAGTACTGGAGACCCAGTACTTC
CDR3 protein: CASRVLETQYF

clone size: -
J gene: TRBJ1-1
D gene: -
V gene: TRBV9
CDR3 DNA: TGTGCCAGCAGCGTTCGCTTTGGGAGCCCTGAAGCTTTCTTT
CDR3 protein: CASSVRFGSPEAFF

clone size: -
J gene: TRBJ1-1
D gene: -
V gene: TRBV5-4
CDR3 DNA: TGTGCCAGCAGCTTGGGGGGCGTTGAAACTGAAGCTTTCTTT
CDR3 protein: CASSLGGVETEAFF

clone size: once
J gene: TRBJ2-4
D gene: TRBD1
V gene: TRBV6-8
CDR3 DNA: TGTGCCAGCAGTTACTCGACAGGGTGGTTAAACATTCAGTACTTC
CDR3 protein: CASSYSTGWLNIQYF

clone size: few
J gene: TRBJ1-2
D gene: -
V gene: TRBV19
CDR3 DNA: TGTGCCAGTAGTATAGCTTTCGGGTTTCGTGGCTACACCTTC
CDR3 protein: CASSIAFGFRGYTF

clone size: -
J gene: TRBJ1-2
D gene: TRBD1
V gene: TRBV28
CDR3 DNA: TGTGCCAGTAAACAGGGGGCGAGCTATGGCTACACCTTC
CDR3 protein: CASKQGASYGYTF

clone size: -
J gene: TRBJ1-2
D gene: TRBD1
V gene: TRBV7-2
CDR3 DNA: TGTGCCAGCAGCGGAACCGGGACAGGGGGCGGGGGCTACACCTTC
CDR3 protein: CASSGTGTGGGGYTF

clone size: -
J gene: TRBJ2-1
D gene: TRBD1
V gene: TRBV2
CDR3 DNA: TGTGCCAGCAGTGAAGCGGCGCGGGGACAGGGTACTGAGCAGTTCTTC
CDR3 protein: CASSEAARGQGTEQFF

clone size: once
J gene: TRBJ2-1
D gene: TRBD2
V gene: TRBV28
CDR3 DNA: TGTGCCAGCAGTCCCACACGACTAGCGGGCCGATACAATGAGCAGTTCTTC
CDR3 protein: CASSPTRLAGRYNEQFF

clone size: -
J gene: TRBJ2-5
D gene: TRBD2
V gene: TRBV5-1
CDR3 DNA: TGCGCCAGCAGCTTGGCGGGAGGGCCGATAGAGACCCAGTACTTC
CDR3 protein: CASSLAGGPIETQYF